This T cell receptor (beta chain) emerged from a study of OX40 agonist ivuxolimab in advanced cancers. By sample share, this clone is medium-sized. Its antigen is currently unknown. Patients were ruled out by autoimmune disease history or systemic immunosuppression. Produced via immunoSEQ multiplex PCR; TCRdb's table is partial and in-frame only. The repertoire includes fewer than 20,000 clones, roughly 73% of them detected once, and about 27% sits in the top ten. Study observations and caveats: At 0.1 to 3.0 mg/kg and by week 6, CD4+ and CD8+ T cells in the blood had expanded clonally. Among the lowest peripheral clonal expansion occurred in 0.1-3.0 mg/kg partial responders. Normalized T-cell clonal expansion was also low in a subset of nonresponders.

Source: CD4+ or CD8+ T cells sorted from blood, taken in a trial of the OX40 agonist ivuxolimab. This clonotype originated in an adult with an advanced solid tumor such as melanoma, head and neck, liver or kidney cancer.

The CDR3 region has the DNA TGTGTCACTCGGGGGGGAACCTACAATGAGCAGTTCTTC. Its protein is CVTRGGTYNEQFF. The chain links TRBV15 to TRBJ2-1, with TRBD2 matching over 8 bases. This CDR3 spans 13 amino acids. Germline CDR1 is LNHNV and CDR2 is YYDKDF (reference sequence).